This T cell receptor beta chain is drawn from a study of T cells in Graves' hyperthyroidism and ophthalmopathy. This clonotype was counted only a few times. V lost 5 bases and J 4 bases, leaving 17 bases between the germline ends. The CDR3 has 15 amino acids. There were TCR beta CDR3 regions amplified from RNA transcripts. Primed by the HTBI set, a first-round RT-PCR was run on the TCR CDR3. TCRdb itself ran the multiplex PCR reads through MiXCR, one entry per CDR3 protein. The sample holds hundreds of thousands of distinct CDR3 sequences, roughly a sixth seen once. Orbital computed tomography, thyroid ultrasound, serum thyroxine and TRAb, and clinical symptoms together informed the diagnoses.

Sequenced input: blood. This chain connects TRBV12-3 or TRBV12-4 to TRBJ2-5; D may be TRBD2 (6 bases). The source is a woman aged 35 to 49 with Graves' ophthalmopathy. DNA for the CDR3: TGTGCCAGCAGTCCCTCCTACGACGGGGGAGAGACCCAGTACTTC. This codes for CASSPSYDGGETQYF.